This T cell receptor (beta chain) was sequenced in a study of cytomegalovirus exposure and HLA in healthy donors. In the case of this clone: The germline gene is not matched at one end of the junction; a read error may be the cause.

Use of 60 Vbeta and 13 Jbeta primers characterized the PCR. Assay: immunoSEQ multiplex PCR; the TCRdb copy retains only in-frame clones and omits some. The table counts roughly 60,000 clones; 3.6% lies in the top ten. Germline V gene data show CDR1 as SGHRS and CDR2 as YFSETQ. The CDR3 loop spans 14 amino acids. The TCR was taken from a woman in her late teens or twenties in good health and CMV-seronegative. The sequenced sample was PBMCs. The chain joins TRBV5-1 to TRBJ1-1, with D possibly TRBD1 on 5 matching bases. The CDR3 DNA reads as TGCGCCAGCAGCTTGGCAACCCAGGGTCCTGAAGATTTCTTT. This codes for CASSLATQGPEDFF.